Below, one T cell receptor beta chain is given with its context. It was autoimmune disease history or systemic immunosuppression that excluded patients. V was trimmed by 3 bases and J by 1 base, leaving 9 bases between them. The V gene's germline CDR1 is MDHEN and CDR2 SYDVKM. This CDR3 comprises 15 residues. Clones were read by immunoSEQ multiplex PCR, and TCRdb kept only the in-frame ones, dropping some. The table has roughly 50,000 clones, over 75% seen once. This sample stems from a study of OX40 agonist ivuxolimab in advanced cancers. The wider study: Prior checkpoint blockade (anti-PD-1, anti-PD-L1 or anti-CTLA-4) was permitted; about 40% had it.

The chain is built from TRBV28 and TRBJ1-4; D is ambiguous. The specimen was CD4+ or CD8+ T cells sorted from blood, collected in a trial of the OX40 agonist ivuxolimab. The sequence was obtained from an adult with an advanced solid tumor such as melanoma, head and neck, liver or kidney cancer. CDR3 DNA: TGTGCCAGCAGTTTCGACCGGGGAACTAATGAAAAACTGTTTTTT. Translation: CASSFDRGTNEKLFF.